Listed below are T cell receptor beta chains from one sample, sequenced in a study of T cell clonotyping in hematopoietic cell transplantation. Method: immunoSEQ multiplex PCR; TCRdb's copy keeps in-frame clones and lacks some. The sample yields 30,000 to 45,000 clones, over 70% seen once. Sequenced material: peripheral blood mononuclear cells. Source of these receptors: a woman in her thirties or forties in good health. Some clones in this sample may be carry-over from other donors' samples. Both conserved end residues are trimmed from each CDR3. Each record gives: CDR3 protein, D gene, V gene, J gene. A D gene is named only where the DNA matches it firmly.

CDR3aa: ASSGANYIQY; d_gene: NA; v_gene: TRBV5-8; j_gene: TRBJ2-4
CDR3aa: ASSPPLGKLF; d_gene: NA; v_gene: TRBV28; j_gene: TRBJ1-4
CDR3aa: ASSHYTGELF; d_gene: NA; v_gene: TRBV11-3; j_gene: TRBJ2-2
CDR3aa: ASRPLQGGLWPQH; d_gene: TRBD1; v_gene: TRBV28; j_gene: TRBJ1-5
CDR3aa: ASSLGLDSVEQY; d_gene: NA; v_gene: TRBV5-5; j_gene: TRBJ2-7
CDR3aa: ASSGSGNQPQH; d_gene: NA; v_gene: TRBV19; j_gene: TRBJ1-5
CDR3aa: ASRVGWGNTEAF; d_gene: NA; v_gene: TRBV2; j_gene: TRBJ1-1
CDR3aa: ASSLNVGREVPYEQY; d_gene: TRBD2; v_gene: TRBV5-1; j_gene: TRBJ2-7
CDR3aa: ASSTGDLQYEQY; d_gene: NA; v_gene: TRBV19; j_gene: TRBJ2-7
CDR3aa: ASSQSGGQVRQETQY; d_gene: NA; v_gene: TRBV23-1; j_gene: TRBJ2-5
CDR3aa: ASSPGQPNSGNTIY; d_gene: NA; v_gene: TRBV5-1; j_gene: TRBJ1-3
CDR3aa: ASSLDPAGYEQY; d_gene: NA; v_gene: TRBV7-2; j_gene: TRBJ2-7
CDR3aa: ASSLAGVEAF; d_gene: NA; v_gene: TRBV28; j_gene: TRBJ1-1
CDR3aa: AWSEGVATNEKPF; d_gene: NA; v_gene: TRBV30; j_gene: TRBJ1-4
CDR3aa: ASSVLSSEDSRGYT; d_gene: NA; v_gene: TRBV9; j_gene: TRBJ1-2
CDR3aa: ASSPEGGGQRETQY; d_gene: NA; v_gene: TRBV4-1; j_gene: TRBJ2-5
CDR3aa: AISGGQGTSYGYT; d_gene: TRBD1; v_gene: TRBV10-3; j_gene: TRBJ1-2
CDR3aa: ASSDGTLNTEAF; d_gene: NA; v_gene: TRBV7-3; j_gene: TRBJ1-1
CDR3aa: ASSLEGQVHTEAF; d_gene: TRBD1; v_gene: TRBV5-1; j_gene: TRBJ1-1